The 30 T cell receptor beta chains below all came from one sample that was sequenced in a study of technical replicates of blood from several donors. TCRdb keeps only in-frame clones here, not all; method: immunoSEQ multiplex PCR. The table records fewer than 100,000 clones, about 93% of them present only once. The sequencing input was T cells isolated from PBMCs. The source of these receptors is a human donor in good health.

The V call is TRBV27, the J call TRBJ2-1; no reliable D call. V was shortened by 2 bases and J by 8 bases, with 7 bases between the two germline ends. Germline-derived CDR1 and CDR2 are MNHEY and SMNVEV (reference sequence). CDR3 length: 12 amino acids. The CDR3 DNA reads TGTGCCAGCAGTTTAAATCGGTATGAGCAGTTCTTC. Its protein is CASSLNRYEQFF.

This clone was seen once. The rearrangement joins TRBV6-1 to TRBJ1-3; D perhaps matches TRBD1 (5 bases). Trimming removed 5 bases from V and 0 bases from J, with 11 bases in between. CDR3 length: 15 residues. Germline V CDR1 and CDR2: MNHNS, SASEGT. CDR3 protein: CASSRTGTSGNTIYF. The DNA for the CDR3 is TGTGCCAGCAGTAGAACAGGAACCTCTGGAAACACCATATATTTT.

This chain uses TRBV19 with TRBJ2-1; 8 nucleotides agree with TRBD2. The ends lost 5 bases at V and 8 bases at J; junction bases unmatched: 5. This CDR3 spans 13 amino acids. Germline V CDR1 and CDR2: LNHDA, SQIVND (reference sequence). The CDR3 protein is CASSLGLADEQFF. DNA for the CDR3: TGTGCCAGTAGTTTAGGACTAGCCGATGAGCAGTTCTTC.

This clone was seen only once. The chain joins TRBV4-1 to TRBJ2-2, with 8 bases lining up with TRBD1. V dropped 1 base and J dropped 4; count of bases not matched to a gene: 5. This CDR3 has 16 residues. Germline CDR1 reads MGHRA; CDR2 reads YSYEKL. CDR3 loop: CASSQVRTGPTGELFF. CDR3 in DNA: TGCGCCAGCAGCCAAGTTCGGACAGGGCCCACCGGGGAGCTGTTTTTT.

This sequence joins TRBV5-1 and TRBJ2-7, with TRBD1 matching over 9 bases. Germline CDR1 SGHRS, CDR2 YFSETQ. This CDR3 is 15 amino acids long. V lost 4 bases and J lost 4; bases outside the gene matches: 9. The CDR3 DNA reads as TGCGCCAGCAGCCTGAGTTGGGGACAGGGTTACGAGCAGTACTTC. Protein: CASSLSWGQGYEQYF.

The chain carries TRBV4-1 and TRBJ2-5; D gene ambiguous. Trimming cost V 1 base and J 3 bases, with 12 bases left between them. The length of the CDR3 is 15 residues. Germline V CDR1 and CDR2: MGHRA, YSYEKL. CDR3 bases: TGCGCCAGCAGCCAAGGGTTGCTATATGAAGAGACCCAGTACTTC. It specifies CASSQGLLYEETQYF.

The chain recombines TRBV7-9 with TRBJ1-4; 7 nucleotides agree with TRBD1. CDR1 and CDR2 from the germline V gene are SEHNR and FQNEAQ (reference sequence). The CDR3 consists of 17 residues. Trimming took 4 bases from V and 0 from J; bases not matched to a gene: 8. The CDR3 region is CASSSHRGGATNEKLFF. The CDR3 bases are TGTGCCAGCAGCTCGCACAGGGGAGGCGCAACTAATGAAAAACTGTTTTTT.

This clone appeared a single time. CDR3 amino acids: CASSFIGGLGDGELFF. The CDR3 nucleotides are TGTGCCAGCAGTTTTATAGGGGGCTTGGGTGACGGGGAGCTGTTTTTT. The V gene is TRBV27, the J gene TRBJ2-2, with TRBD1 identical over 7 bases. V lost 3 bases, J lost 7 bases, and 11 bases stayed unmatched. The CDR3 extends over 16 amino acids. Germline lookup yields CDR1 MNHEY and CDR2 SMNVEV (reference sequence).

The chain is built from TRBV18 and TRBJ1-5; D gene ambiguous. Germline lookup yields CDR1 KGHSH and CDR2 LQKENI. The CDR3 contains 16 residues. Trimming removed 0 bases at V and 8 bases at J, with 17 bases between. The CDR3 loop is CASSPPSGFLQKPQHF. The CDR3, as DNA: TGTGCCAGCTCACCACCGTCGGGTTTTTTGCAAAAGCCCCAGCATTTT.

The genes are TRBV7-6 and TRBJ2-7; 7 bases are shared with TRBD2. The CDR3 has 12 residues. V shed 8 bases, J shed 2 bases, and the junction held 3 bases outside the gene matches. CDR1 SGHVS and CDR2 FNYEAQ come from the germline V gene. CDR3 loop: CASGDYTYEQYF. CDR3 DNA sequence: TGTGCCAGCGGGGACTATACCTACGAGCAGTACTTC. The variable domain in full, completed from reference TRBV7-6 and TRBJ2-7, reads GAGVSQSPRYKVTKRGQDVALRCDPISGHVSLYWYRQALGQGPEFLTYFNYEAQQDKSGLPNDRFSAERPEGSISTLTIQRTEQRDSAMYRCASGDYTYEQYFGPGTRLTVT.

The V and J genes are TRBV2 and TRBJ2-2, with 10 bases identical to TRBD2. Germline V CDR1 and CDR2: SNHLY, FYNNEI. This CDR3 spans 17 amino acids. The V and J ends lost 4 bases and 2 bases, in that order; junction bases with no gene match: 7. The CDR3 region has the DNA TGTGCCAGCAGTGTGGGTAGCGGGGGGCGTAACACCGGGGAGCTGTTTTTT. This gives the protein CASSVGSGGRNTGELFF.

This rearrangement joins TRBV30 to TRBJ2-5; no firm D call. The last part of the DNA fits TRBJ2-7 better; the J call may be wrong. Germline V gives CDR1 GTSNPN, CDR2 SVGIG (reference sequence). The CDR3 is 13 amino acids. The CDR3 reads CAWSNSYSYEQYF. The CDR3 DNA is TGTGCCTGGAGTAATAGCTACTCCTACGAGCAGTACTTC.

This chain links TRBV7-9 with TRBJ2-1, with 10 positions matching TRBD2. This CDR3 contains 16 residues. Germline V lookup: CDR1 SEHNR, CDR2 FQNEAQ (reference sequence). The trim removed 3 bases at V and 1 base at J, leaving 3 bases unmatched. Here the CDR3 DNA reads TGTGCCAGCAGCTTGCTAGCGGGAGTGTCCTACAATGAGCAGTTCTTC. Translating it yields CASSLLAGVSYNEQFF. The whole variable domain, remainder taken from reference TRBV7-9 and TRBJ2-1, is DTGVSQNPRHKITKRGQNVTFRCDPISEHNRLYWYRQTLGQGPEFLTYFQNEAQLEKSRLLSDRFSAERPKGSFSTLEIQRTEQGDSAMYLCASSLLAGVSYNEQFFGPGTRLTVL.

CDR3 nucleotide sequence: TGTGCCAGCACTACCGGGACAGGGGGCTCGAGGAAGTACTTC. Translation gives CASTTGTGGSRKYF. The V gene is TRBV27, the J gene TRBJ2-7; 12 bases are a match to TRBD1. With 7 bases clipped from V and 11 bases from J, the junction kept 12 bases outside the gene matches. Looked up from germline, CDR1 is MNHEY and CDR2 is SMNVEV (reference sequence). The CDR3 is 14 amino acids.

The gene calls are TRBV30 and TRBJ1-3; 8 positions match TRBD1. V shed 3 bases and J 4 bases; nucleotides not matched to a gene: 5. The CDR3 runs 14 residues. Germline V gene data show CDR1 as GTSNPN and CDR2 as SVGIG (reference sequence). The CDR3 coding sequence is TGTGCCTGGAGAGGGACAGGAGAAGGAAACACCATATATTTT. Amino acids: CAWRGTGEGNTIYF.

V is TRBV10-1 and J is TRBJ2-1, with TRBD2 matching 10 bases. Looked up from germline, CDR1 is WNHNN and CDR2 is SYGVQD (reference sequence). The CDR3 extends over 15 amino acids. Unmatched junction bases numbered 8, after V lost 5 bases and J lost 7 bases. As DNA, the CDR3 is TGCGCCAGCAGTCACCTAGCGGGAGTCGGTAATGAGCAGTTCTTC. Translated: CASSHLAGVGNEQFF.

The chain is built from TRBV18 and TRBJ2-7; the match to TRBD1 covers 8 bases. The CDR3 extends over 15 amino acids. Germline V lookup: CDR1 KGHSH, CDR2 LQKENI. The V and J ends lost 4 bases and 5 bases, in that order; junction bases with no gene match: 10. CDR3 in DNA: TGTGCCAGCTCACGGCCGGGACAGGTCCACCACGAGCAGTACTTC. It translates to CASSRPGQVHHEQYF. Together with reference TRBV18 and TRBJ2-7, the CDR3 gives the full variable domain: NAGVMQNPRHLVRRRGQEARLRCSPMKGHSHVYWYRQLPEEGLKFMVYLQKENIIDESGMPKERFSAEFPKEGPSILRIQQVVRGDSAAYFCASSRPGQVHHEQYFGPGTRLTVT.

V and J are TRBV7-2 and TRBJ2-3, with D perhaps matching TRBD2 (6 bases). The V gene's germline CDR1 is SGHTA and CDR2 FQGNSA. The CDR3 has 13 residues. Trimming took 5 bases from V and 10 from J, leaving 16 bases between them. The CDR3 here is CASSPLGAGPQYF. DNA of the CDR3: TGTGCCAGCAGCCCCCTAGGAGCGGGCCCGCAGTATTTT.

This sequence joins TRBV4-1 and TRBJ1-3; 9 bases agree with TRBD1. CDR3 length: 20 residues. CDR1 and CDR2 (germline): MGHRA, YSYEKL. V shed 3 bases, J shed 3 bases, and the junction held 18 bases outside the gene matches. CDR3 sequence: CASSHVRTGVGTEVGNTIYF. The CDR3 nucleotides read TGCGCCAGCAGCCACGTTCGGACAGGGGTAGGAACTGAGGTTGGAAACACCATATATTTT.

The J gene is TRBJ1-5, the V gene TRBV4-1; D might be TRBD1 (6 bases). The germline CDR1 and CDR2 sequences are MGHRA and YSYEKL. CDR3 size: 15 residues. V was pared by 1 base and J by 8 bases, with 15 bases between. The CDR3 DNA follows: TGCGCCAGCAGCCAAGTGGGGGCTTCAGGGGAGCCCCAGCATTTT. Protein sequence: CASSQVGASGEPQHF.

V usage is TRBV9 and J usage is TRBJ1-5, with TRBD1 as a possible D gene (6 bases). V dropped 1 base and J dropped 2 bases, with 10 bases sitting between them. Looked up from germline, CDR1 is SGDLS and CDR2 is YYNGEE. This CDR3 is 15 amino acids long. The chain's CDR3 is CASSVLPGGNQPQHF. The CDR3 DNA sequence: TGTGCCAGCAGCGTATTGCCAGGGGGCAATCAGCCCCAGCATTTT.

The genes are TRBV27 and TRBJ2-1; 11 bases align to TRBD2. The CDR3 has 17 amino acids. Germline lookup yields CDR1 MNHEY and CDR2 SMNVEV (reference sequence). Trimming took 6 bases from V and 7 from J; bases not matched to a gene: 14. The CDR3 sequence is CASRNLPGLAETNEQFF. The CDR3 bases are TGTGCCAGCAGAAACCTACCGGGACTAGCGGAGACTAATGAGCAGTTCTTC.

The rearrangement links TRBV5-6 to TRBJ2-2; D gene uncertain. CDR3 length: 15 amino acids. The V end lost 2 bases, the J end lost 0 bases, and 8 bases lay between the germline ends. Germline assignment: CDR1 SGHDT and CDR2 YYEEEE. CDR3 DNA: TGTGCCAGCAGCTTCGTGGGCGCGAACACCGGGGAGCTGTTTTTT. As protein: CASSFVGANTGELFF. The variable domain in full, with the rest retrieved from reference TRBV5-6 and TRBJ2-2, is DAGVTQSPTHLIKTRGQQVTLRCSPKSGHDTVSWYQQALGQGPQFIFQYYEEEERQRGNFPDRFSGHQFPNYSSELNVNALLLGDSALYLCASSFVGANTGELFFGEGSRLTVL.

This chain uses TRBV6-1 with TRBJ1-5, with 8 bases identical to TRBD1. The CDR3 has 13 residues. Germline values: CDR1 MNHNS, CDR2 SASEGT. The trim removed 6 bases at V and 7 bases at J, leaving 5 bases unmatched. CDR3 DNA: TGTGCCAGCAGCCCACAGGGGGACCAGCCCCAGCATTTT. Translating gives CASSPQGDQPQHF.

The rearrangement links TRBV9 to TRBJ1-2; tentative D call: TRBD1 (5 bases). The CDR3 has 15 amino acids. Trimming cost V 0 bases and J 4 bases, with 13 bases left between them. Germline V gene data show CDR1 as SGDLS and CDR2 as YYNGEE. The CDR3 here is CASSVEGSEGYGYTF. CDR3 DNA sequence: TGTGCCAGCAGCGTAGAGGGGTCGGAGGGCTATGGCTACACCTTC.

The chain links TRBV27 to TRBJ2-2; D unresolved. Germline CDR1 and CDR2: MNHEY and SMNVEV (reference sequence). This CDR3 has 13 residues. V was pared by 11 bases and J by 0 bases, with 10 bases between. CDR3 in DNA: TGTGCCTCGGAACGGGCGAACACCGGGGAGCTGTTTTTT. It translates to CASERANTGELFF.

This clone is a singleton in its sample. This rearrangement joins TRBV7-9 to TRBJ2-3, with D possibly being TRBD2 (7 bases). The CDR3 contains 15 residues. The germline V and J ends were trimmed by 8 bases and 2 bases, with 17 bases remaining between them. In germline, CDR1 is SEHNR, CDR2 FQNEAQ (reference sequence). In nucleotides, the CDR3 is TGTGCCAGCGGAGTAGTCCGGGGGGCCACAGATACGCAGTATTTT. Translating it yields CASGVVRGATDTQYF.

The chain links TRBV13 to TRBJ1-1; D might be TRBD1 (5 bases). The CDR3 length is 15 residues. The germline gives CDR1 PRHDT, CDR2 FYEKMQ (reference sequence). Trimming left V 1 base short and J 7 bases short, with 16 bases between. CDR3 coding DNA: TGTGCCAGCAGCTTAGAATCCTCCAGGGATCTTGAAGCTTTCTTT. Amino acids: CASSLESSRDLEAFF.

The V and J genes are TRBV6-1 and TRBJ1-2, with D tentatively TRBD1 (5 bases). This CDR3 is built from 18 residues. CDR1 and CDR2 from the germline V gene are MNHNS and SASEGT. V dropped 2 bases and J dropped 0 bases, with 19 bases sitting between them. The CDR3 DNA is TGTGCCAGCAGTGAATATCCGTGGCAGGGTCTCACTAACTATGGCTACACCTTC. Protein product: CASSEYPWQGLTNYGYTF.

This clone occurred a few times. The V call is TRBV16, the J call TRBJ2-2; 13 bases map to TRBD2. Germline-derived CDR1 and CDR2 are KGHSY and FQNENV. Losses at the gene ends were 3 bases for V and 4 bases for J; bases not matched to a gene: 5. This CDR3 is built from 17 residues. This chain's CDR3 is CASSQRLAGGGTGELFF. The CDR3, as DNA: TGTGCCAGCAGCCAGCGACTAGCGGGGGGCGGCACCGGGGAGCTGTTTTTT. Complete variable domain (other parts from reference TRBV16 and TRBJ2-2): GEEVAQTPKHLVRGEGQKAKLYCAPIKGHSYVFWYQQVLKNEFKFLISFQNENVFDETGMPKERFSAKCLPNSPCSLEIQATKLEDSAVYFCASSQRLAGGGTGELFFGEGSRLTVL.